This T cell receptor beta chain was obtained from a study of shared clonotypes between healthy human individuals. Study observations and caveats: When compared with the clonotypes that were shared by all four sorted-subset donors, the non-shared clonotypes turned out to have lower generation probabilities. Sharing across four donors was highest in naive CD4 (approximately 5%) and lowest in memory CD8 (around 0.4%).

Source study methods: There were no quality scores in the junction-only immunoSEQ sequences, so filtering differed. Measured with immunoSEQ multiplex PCR; TCRdb has only the in-frame clones, and not every one. V, J and clone size reflect that table, while D and trimming were determined from the DNA. The sample holds more than 400,000 clones; 90% to 97% are singletons and the top ten take roughly 0.06%. The CDR3 sequence is 15 residues long. Germline CDR1 and CDR2: MDHEN and SYDVKM. The junction had 3 bases not matched to a gene; V was cut back by 2 bases and J by 1 base. Caucasian adults living in Nashville, Tennessee, provided all samples. Notes on this clone: Its antigen is undetermined.

The specimen was naive CD4+ T cells sorted from blood. Subset given: CD45RA+ positively selected. The chain uses TRBV28 and TRBJ2-7, with 9 bases matching TRBD1. The sequence derives from a woman aged 30 to 39 in good health. CDR3 sequence reads: CASSLPGQGSYEQYF. DNA of the CDR3: TGTGCCAGCAGTTTACCGGGACAGGGATCCTACGAGCAGTACTTC. Full variable domain (remainder filled in from reference TRBV28 and TRBJ2-7): DVKVTQSSRYLVKRTGEKVFLECVQDMDHENMFWYRQDPGLGLRLIYFSYDVKMKEKGDIPEGYSVSREKKERFSLILESASTNQTSMYLCASSLPGQGSYEQYFGPGTRLTVT.